This passage covers 30 T cell receptor beta chains from one sample sequenced in a study of early T cells in non-severe SARS-CoV-2 infection. TCRdb recomputed calls from the 5' RACE reads with MiXCR, one row per CDR3 protein. In the table there are roughly 70,000 distinct CDR3 sequences, about 13% of which are singletons. Sequencing used whole blood. The receptors stem from an adult who was a healthcare worker with PCR-confirmed SARS-CoV-2 infection or an uninfected control (not recorded which).

This clonotype was seen a handful of times. The chain carries TRBV7-6 and TRBJ1-6; D call uncertain. V was pared by 0 bases and J by 10 bases, with 16 bases between. CDR1 and CDR2 from the germline V gene are SGHVS and FNYEAQ. The CDR3 extends over 16 amino acids. CDR3: CASSLAFSGKGSPLHF. The CDR3 DNA is TGTGCCAGCAGCTTAGCCTTCAGCGGGAAAGGATCACCCCTCCACTTT. Looking up the rest from reference TRBV7-6 and TRBJ1-6 gives the full variable domain: GAGVSQSPRYKVTKRGQDVALRCDPISGHVSLYWYRQALGQGPEFLTYFNYEAQQDKSGLPNDRFSAERPEGSISTLTIQRTEQRDSAMYRCASSLAFSGKGSPLHFGNGTRLTVT.

This clonotype was counted many times. V is TRBV12-3 or TRBV12-4 and J is TRBJ2-3, with D possibly being TRBD2 (7 bases). Trimming removed 3 bases from V and 8 bases from J, with 12 bases in between. The CDR3 totals 13 residues. In DNA form, the CDR3 reads TGTGCCAGCAGTTTGGCGGGGGCCAGTACGCAGTATTTT. Protein: CASSLAGASTQYF.

J is TRBJ2-1 and V is TRBV11-2; the D is unclear. Trimming took off 3 bases at V and 8 bases at J, with 14 bases between the two ends. This CDR3 is 14 amino acids long. The germline CDR1 and CDR2 sequences are SGHAT and FQNNGV. This CDR3 is CASSFGPPLYEQFF. The CDR3 bases are TGTGCCAGCAGCTTTGGTCCCCCCTTGTATGAGCAGTTCTTC.

V is TRBV20-1 and J is TRBJ2-4; D not certain. V was shortened by 3 bases and J by 6 bases, with 9 bases between the two germline ends. Per the germline V gene, CDR1 is DFQATT and CDR2 is SNEGSKA (reference sequence). The CDR3 is made up of 12 amino acids. The CDR3 bases are TGCAGTGCTAGCATGGGTGGAAACATTCAGTACTTC. The encoded protein is CSASMGGNIQYF.

The chain combines TRBV27 with TRBJ2-7; 9 nucleotides line up with TRBD2. This CDR3 contains 15 residues. The V gene end was trimmed by 2 bases and the J gene end by 3 bases; junction bases not matched to a gene: 5. Germline V lookup: CDR1 MNHEY, CDR2 SMNVEV (reference sequence). The chain's CDR3 is CASSLGASGIYEQYF. As DNA, the CDR3 is TGTGCCAGCAGTTTAGGGGCTAGCGGGATCTACGAGCAGTACTTC.

The rearrangement uses TRBV9 and TRBJ2-3; 8 bases fit TRBD2. J gave up 6 bases and V 3 bases, and 15 bases lay outside the gene matches. Germline CDR1 is SGDLS and CDR2 is YYNGEE. The CDR3 contains 17 residues. CDR3 DNA: TGTGCCAGCAGCGATAGCCCCACCAGCGGGAGATGGGATACGCAGTATTTT. It specifies CASSDSPTSGRWDTQYF.

The V call is TRBV28, the J call TRBJ1-1; D is perhaps TRBD1 (6 bases). The V end lost 7 bases, the J end lost 6 bases, and 12 bases lay between the germline ends. The CDR3 totals 12 residues. Germline CDR1 and CDR2: MDHEN and SYDVKM. CDR3: CASTLRTAEAFF. DNA for the CDR3: TGTGCCAGCACCCTGAGGACAGCTGAAGCTTTCTTT. Drawing the rest from reference TRBV28 and TRBJ1-1, the complete variable domain is DVKVTQSSRYLVKRTGEKVFLECVQDMDHENMFWYRQDPGLGLRLIYFSYDVKMKEKGDIPEGYSVSREKKERFSLILESASTNQTSMYLCASTLRTAEAFFGQGTRLTVV.

The V gene is TRBV28, the J gene TRBJ1-1, with D possibly being TRBD1 (5 bases). CDR1 and CDR2 (germline): MDHEN, SYDVKM. V was trimmed by 8 bases and J by 1 base, leaving 14 bases between them. The CDR3 is made up of 14 amino acids. The CDR3 DNA reads as TGTGCCAGCGAGGGCCAGGGCACGAACACTGAAGCTTTCTTT. This encodes CASEGQGTNTEAFF.

The V and J genes are TRBV14 and TRBJ2-2; D ambiguous. Per the germline V gene, CDR1 is SGHDN and CDR2 is FVKESK. V dropped 0 bases and J dropped 5 bases, with 7 bases sitting between them. This CDR3 spans 14 amino acids. Here the CDR3 reads CASSQETKTGELFF. CDR3 in DNA: TGTGCCAGCAGCCAAGAAACAAAGACCGGGGAGCTGTTTTTT.

A few counts support this clonotype. The genes are TRBV18 and TRBJ1-3, with D possibly matching TRBD1 (5 bases). Germline assignment: CDR1 KGHSH and CDR2 LQKENI. V gave up 0 bases and J gave up 7 bases, with 16 bases separating them. The CDR3 has 16 amino acids. The CDR3 is CASSPPLQGSSNTIYF. The CDR3 DNA sequence: TGTGCCAGCTCACCACCTCTCCAGGGAAGTAGTAACACCATATATTTT.

This sequence joins TRBV5-1 and TRBJ2-7; D unclear. The V gene's germline CDR1 is SGHRS and CDR2 YFSETQ. The germline V and J ends were trimmed by 7 bases and 0 bases, with 14 bases remaining between them. The length of the CDR3 is 14 residues. In DNA, the CDR3 is TGCGCCAGCCATTTGGAGTCGAGCTCCTACGAGCAGTACTTC. Translation gives CASHLESSSYEQYF.

V is TRBV29-1 and J is TRBJ2-4, with 8 bases identical to TRBD2. Per germline, CDR1 SQVTM and CDR2 ANQGSEA. V lost 7 bases to trimming and J lost 4 bases; unmatched junction nucleotides: 6. The CDR3 has 13 amino acids. The CDR3 is CSAEGLVKNIQYF. As DNA, the CDR3 is TGCAGCGCTGAGGGACTAGTGAAAAACATTCAGTACTTC.

Many counts were recorded for this clonotype. The rearrangement joins TRBV3-1 to TRBJ2-7, with D possibly matching TRBD2 (6 bases). V was pared by 3 bases and J by 1 base, with 13 bases between. The CDR3 consists of 15 residues. CDR1 and CDR2 (germline): LGHDT, YNNKEL (reference sequence). CDR3: CASSQGRDFSYEQYF. The CDR3 DNA reads as TGTGCCAGCAGCCAGGGCCGGGACTTTTCCTACGAGCAGTACTTC.

The chain has TRBV12-3 or TRBV12-4 and TRBJ2-2; a weak D match, TRBD1 (6 bases). The CDR3 covers 17 residues. The germline V and J ends were trimmed by 2 bases and 2 bases, with 15 bases remaining between them. CDR3: CASSLRVTGVNTGELFF. CDR3 nucleotides: TGTGCCAGCAGTTTAAGGGTGACAGGTGTTAACACCGGGGAGCTGTTTTTT.

This clonotype was found a few times. This chain uses TRBV10-3 with TRBJ2-3; 7 bases are a match to TRBD1. The CDR3 covers 14 residues. The V gene end was trimmed by 6 bases and the J gene end by 3 bases; junction bases not matched to a gene: 6. In germline, CDR1 is ENHRY, CDR2 SYGVKD. CDR3: CAIRKGASTDTQYF. The CDR3 region has the DNA TGTGCCATCAGGAAGGGGGCCTCGACAGATACGCAGTATTTT.

A few counts support this clonotype. The chain joins TRBV19 to TRBJ2-7; a weak D match, TRBD2 (5 bases). The ends were cut back, 1 base at V and 2 bases at J, with 18 bases in the middle. This CDR3 region has 17 residues. The germline gives CDR1 LNHDA, CDR2 SQIVND (reference sequence). Written as DNA, the CDR3 is TGTGCCAGTAGTATAGGGCCCCCCGGGATTGGGGCCTACGAGCAGTACTTC. Amino acid sequence: CASSIGPPGIGAYEQYF.

The chain combines TRBV7-9 with TRBJ2-7; maybe TRBD2 (5 bases). Deletions cut 5 bases from V and 7 bases from J, with 21 bases between. The CDR3 contains 15 residues. Germline V gene sequence: CDR1 SEHNR, CDR2 FQNEAQ (reference sequence). CDR3 bases: TGTGCCAGCAGCCCAGGACTCGATTTGTACTATGAGCAGTACTTC. Protein: CASSPGLDLYYEQYF.

The rearrangement joins TRBV9 to TRBJ1-6; D ambiguous. The CDR3 is 14 residues long. V was pared by 6 bases and J by 10 bases, with 17 bases between. CDR1 is SGDLS and CDR2 is YYNGEE in the germline V gene. The CDR3: CASTRTPLGSPLHF. DNA for the CDR3: TGTGCCAGCACCAGAACGCCCCTCGGGTCACCCCTCCACTTT.

The chain has TRBV28 and TRBJ1-1, with 7 bases lining up with TRBD1. The CDR3 totals 14 residues. Germline loops: CDR1 MDHEN, CDR2 SYDVKM. The J segment lost 1 base and the V segment lost 5 bases, leaving 4 bases of the junction unmatched. CDR3 coding DNA: TGTGCCAGCAGTCGACGGACAGGGAACACTGAAGCTTTCTTT. Residues: CASSRRTGNTEAFF.

This clonotype was counted a few times. The chain carries TRBV6-5 and TRBJ1-4; no reliable D call. This CDR3 has 15 amino acids. Per germline, CDR1 MNHEY and CDR2 SVGAGI. V lost 0 bases to trimming and J lost 1 base, with 6 bases between them. CDR3 DNA sequence: TGTGCCAGCAGTTACTCAGGGCTAACTAATGAAAAACTGTTTTTT. Translation: CASSYSGLTNEKLFF.

The V and J genes are TRBV19 and TRBJ2-3, with 8 bases lining up with TRBD2. The length of the CDR3 is 12 residues. Germline CDR1 LNHDA, CDR2 SQIVND (reference sequence). Trimming cost V 3 bases and J 12 bases; bases outside gene matches: 5. In DNA form, the CDR3 reads TGTGCCAGTAGTATGAGCGGGAGAAACCAGTATTTT. This gives the protein CASSMSGRNQYF.

This clonotype was seen more than once but under ten times. J is TRBJ2-1 and V is TRBV19; 10 nucleotides align to TRBD2. The germline gives CDR1 LNHDA, CDR2 SQIVND (reference sequence). The CDR3 covers 14 residues. After removal of 1 base from V and 8 bases from J, the junction contained 2 bases not matched to a gene. The CDR3 reads CASSIALAGDEQFF. CDR3 sequence (DNA): TGTGCCAGTAGTATAGCCCTAGCGGGAGATGAGCAGTTCTTC.

For this clonotype: A much bigger clone sits one base away, suggesting this may be a read error. The gene calls are TRBV4-2 and TRBJ1-1; D gene ambiguous. The CDR3 is 15 amino acids. Germline values: CDR1 LGHNA, CDR2 YNFKEQ. CDR3 region: CANSQDNVGETEAFF. For the CDR3, the DNA is TGTGCCAACAGCCAAGATAACGTGGGAGAAACTGAAGCTTTCTTT.

The chain recombines TRBV19 with TRBJ1-6; no firm D call. The CDR3 length is 16 residues. V shed 6 bases and J shed 0 bases, with 12 bases lying between them. Germline V gene data show CDR1 as LNHDA and CDR2 as SQIVND (reference sequence). This chain's CDR3 is CASSRQQSSYNSPLHF. The CDR3 DNA is TGTGCCAGTAGCCGCCAGCAGAGCTCCTATAATTCACCCCTCCACTTT. The whole variable domain, remainder taken from reference TRBV19 and TRBJ1-6, is DGGITQSPKYLFRKEGQNVTLSCEQNLNHDAMYWYRQDPGQGLRLIYYSQIVNDFQKGDIAEGYSVSREKKESFPLTVTSAQKNPTAFYLCASSRQQSSYNSPLHFGNGTRLTVT.

This clonotype was observed many times. The chain couples TRBV13 to TRBJ2-7; no clear D gene. Looked up from germline, CDR1 is PRHDT and CDR2 is FYEKMQ (reference sequence). The CDR3 sequence is 11 residues long. V was pared by 5 bases and J by 3 bases, with 5 bases between. The CDR3 loop reads CASSRNYEQYF. The CDR3 coding sequence is TGTGCCAGCAGCCGGAACTACGAGCAGTACTTC.

This clonotype was seen more than once but under ten times. The chain links TRBV20-1 to TRBJ2-7; 10 bases match TRBD2. CDR3 length equals 13 residues. The germline gives CDR1 DFQATT, CDR2 SNEGSKA (reference sequence). V lost 5 bases to trimming and J lost 4 bases; unmatched junction nucleotides: 5. The CDR3 region is CSALSGRRYEQYF. CDR3 DNA sequence: TGCAGTGCTCTTAGCGGGAGGAGATACGAGCAGTACTTC.

This clonotype was detected a few times. This sequence joins TRBV6-4 and TRBJ2-1, with 8 bases fitting TRBD2. The V and J ends lost 5 bases and 3 bases, in that order; junction bases with no gene match: 6. Germline-derived CDR1 and CDR2 are MRHNA and SNTAGT. This CDR3 spans 15 amino acids. This chain's CDR3 is CASSNLAGGYNEQFF. The CDR3 DNA reads as TGTGCCAGCAGTAATCTGGCGGGAGGCTACAATGAGCAGTTCTTC.

This clonotype was seen ten or more times. The chain employs TRBV9 and TRBJ1-3, with a tentative D call TRBD1 (6 bases). This CDR3 has 13 amino acids. Per germline, CDR1 SGDLS and CDR2 YYNGEE. V lost 4 bases and J 4 bases, leaving 9 bases between the germline ends. The DNA of the CDR3 is TGTGCCAGCAGCCACGGGACAGGAAACACCATATATTTT. It translates to CASSHGTGNTIYF.

This clonotype was detected a few times. The genes are TRBV4-1 and TRBJ2-1, with D tentatively TRBD2 (7 bases). This CDR3 is 14 amino acids long. Germline CDR1 and CDR2: MGHRA and YSYEKL. V shed 3 bases and J shed 8 bases, with 14 bases lying between them. In nucleotides, the CDR3 is TGCGCCAGCAGCCATGGGCAGGGGAGGGATGAGCAGTTCTTC. It encodes CASSHGQGRDEQFF.

The V call is TRBV5-1, the J call TRBJ2-7, with 8 nucleotides matching TRBD1. The CDR3 extends over 13 amino acids. From germline, CDR1 is SGHRS and CDR2 YFSETQ. J was trimmed by 1 base and V by 5 bases; bases with no gene match: 2. CDR3 DNA: TGCGCCAGCAGGAGGGACAGGTCCTACGAGCAGTACTTC. It codes for CASRRDRSYEQYF.